One and the same sample provided the 21 T cell receptor beta chains below, sequenced in a study of Graves' ophthalmopathy and Graves' hyperthyroidism. Amplified TCR beta CDR3 regions were obtained using RNA transcripts as template. Following a first-round RT-PCR that used HTBI primers, a second-round multiplex PCR was carried out. TCRdb used MiXCR to reprocess the multiplex PCR reads, holding one entry per CDR3 protein. Of some 400,000 distinct CDR3 sequences listed, approximately 20% are singletons. Sequencing used peripheral blood. These receptors were obtained from a woman in her late teens or twenties with Graves' ophthalmopathy.

This clonotype has a count of ten or more. The genes are TRBV6-5 and TRBJ1-5; 8 positions match TRBD1. V shed 6 bases, J shed 7 bases, and the junction held 14 bases outside the gene matches. CDR1 and CDR2 (germline): MNHEY, SVGAGI. The CDR3 loop spans 16 amino acids. As DNA, the CDR3 is TGTGCCAGCAGCGTCTCCCAGGGGGCGGGAGGACAGCCCCAGCATTTT. This sequence encodes CASSVSQGAGGQPQHF.

This clonotype was found many times. At one end the junction does not follow the germline gene, possibly because of a read error. The chain joins TRBV13 to TRBJ2-7, with TRBD1 identical over 8 bases. Germline CDR1 reads PRHDT; CDR2 reads FYEKMQ (reference sequence). This CDR3 region has 12 residues. In nucleotides, the CDR3 is TGTGCCAGCAGCTTAGGCCTGACAGGGGAGATGTTC. Translating it yields CASSLGLTGEMF.

Ten or more counts support this clonotype. The V gene is TRBV7-2, the J gene TRBJ1-2, with D hard to call. The CDR3 is made up of 12 amino acids. Trimming pared 1 base from V and 8 bases from J, leaving 8 bases between. Germline CDR1 is SGHTA and CDR2 is FQGNSA. In nucleotides, the CDR3 is TGTGCCAGCAGCTTAGGGCAGAAGGGCTACACCTTC. It specifies CASSLGQKGYTF.

In its sample, this clonotype was seen many times. The V gene is TRBV6-1, the J gene TRBJ1-1; D gene ambiguous. Trimming removed 7 bases at V and 1 base at J, with 7 bases between. The germline V gene encodes CDR1 MNHNS and CDR2 SASEGT. The CDR3 totals 12 residues. The CDR3 loop reads CASNGGNTEAFF. The CDR3 DNA reads as TGTGCCAGCAATGGCGGGAACACTGAAGCTTTCTTT.

This clonotype appeared many times. The chain has TRBV6-2 or TRBV6-3 and TRBJ2-7, with D perhaps TRBD1 (5 bases). Germline lookup yields CDR1 MNHEY and CDR2 SVGEGT. The ends were cut back, 0 bases at V and 2 bases at J, with 14 bases in the middle. The CDR3 consists of 16 residues. The CDR3 spells CASSYSGRALTYEQYF. CDR3 DNA: TGTGCCAGCAGTTACTCCGGCAGGGCCCTAACCTACGAGCAGTACTTC.

This chain uses TRBV28 with TRBJ2-5; no clear D. The CDR3 consists of 14 residues. The germline CDR1 and CDR2 sequences are MDHEN and SYDVKM. The V end was cut by 2 bases, the J end by 1 base, with 8 bases between. DNA of the CDR3: TGTGCCAGCAGTTTAGTGGCAGTCCAAGAGACCCAGTACTTC. Translating it yields CASSLVAVQETQYF.

This clonotype was recorded many times. The V call is TRBV4-1, the J call TRBJ1-5, with D possibly matching TRBD1 (5 bases). Germline loops: CDR1 MGHRA, CDR2 YSYEKL. V lost 4 bases and J lost 4, with 17 bases in between. The CDR3 is made up of 16 amino acids. The CDR3 DNA follows: TGCGCCAGCAGCCGGGCATGGGACCGCCGAAATCAGCCCCAGCATTTT. Encoded protein: CASSRAWDRRNQPQHF.

This clonotype showed up many times. The chain joins TRBV7-8 to TRBJ1-1, with D maybe TRBD1 (5 bases). The germline gives CDR1 SGHVS, CDR2 FQNEAQ. The ends were cut back, 6 bases at V and 10 bases at J, with 15 bases in the middle. The CDR3 contains 12 residues. Here the CDR3 DNA reads TGTGCCAGCAGGACGACGCAGGGACGAGCTTTCTTT. Its translation: CASRTTQGRAFF.

At least ten counts were recorded for this clonotype. The chain combines TRBV6-1 with TRBJ2-7; tentative D call: TRBD2 (6 bases). There are 12 residues in the CDR3. V was clipped by 11 bases and J by 3 bases, with 14 bases between them. The germline CDR1 and CDR2 sequences are MNHNS and SASEGT. CDR3 DNA sequence: TGTGCCTCGGGGGTCCCGGGCTACGAGCAGTACTTC. Translating it yields CASGVPGYEQYF.

The genes are TRBV6-2 or TRBV6-3 and TRBJ2-5; either TRBD1 or TRBD2 may supply D (5 bases each). V lost 7 bases and J 1 base, leaving 10 bases between the germline ends. The CDR3 spans 13 residues. CDR1 is MNHEY, CDR2 SVGEGT, per germline. CDR3 sequence: CASKRDAQETQYF. The CDR3 region has the DNA TGTGCCAGCAAACGGGACGCCCAAGAGACCCAGTACTTC.

This clonotype was seen repeatedly, ten times or more. The chain employs TRBV27 and TRBJ2-7; 14 positions match TRBD2. CDR1 MNHEY and CDR2 SMNVEV come from the germline V gene (reference sequence). The CDR3 has 15 residues. The ends lost 10 bases at V and 7 bases at J; junction bases unmatched: 12. In DNA, the CDR3 is TGTGCCACTACTCCGGGACTAGCGGGAGTTGGGGAGCAGTACTTC. Translating it yields CATTPGLAGVGEQYF.

Ten or more counts support this clonotype. The genes are TRBV20-1 and TRBJ2-5, with D perhaps matching TRBD2 (5 bases). The V gene lost 1 base and the J gene lost 3 bases, with 9 bases spanning the gap. This CDR3 region has 13 residues. CDR1 DFQATT and CDR2 SNEGSKA come from the germline V gene (reference sequence). The CDR3 is CSARVGIEETQYF. CDR3 nucleotides: TGCAGTGCTAGAGTCGGGATTGAAGAGACCCAGTACTTC.

The table lists this clonotype with many counts. A much larger clonotype is one base distant, so this may be a read error. This chain uses TRBV28 with TRBJ1-1, with 8 bases that match TRBD1. Germline CDR1 is MDHEN and CDR2 is SYDVKM. The CDR3 has 14 residues. This chain's CDR3 is CASSPTGGNTKAFF. The CDR3 nucleotides are TGTGCCAGCAGTCCTACAGGGGGGAACACTAAAGCTTTCTTT.

This clonotype was recorded many times. This chain joins TRBV7-3 and TRBJ2-7, with TRBD2 identical over 7 bases. In germline, CDR1 is SGHTA, CDR2 FQGTGA. The trim removed 2 bases at V and 2 bases at J, leaving 9 bases unmatched. The CDR3 sequence is 16 residues long. The CDR3 protein is CASSLRAGTTTYEQYF. Here the CDR3 DNA reads TGTGCCAGCAGCTTACGGGCCGGGACTACCACCTACGAGCAGTACTTC. The full variable domain, its missing parts supplied by reference TRBV7-3 and TRBJ2-7, is GAGVSQTPSNKVTEKGKYVELRCDPISGHTALYWYRQSLGQGPEFLIYFQGTGAADDSGLPNDRFFAVRPEGSVSTLKIQRTERGDSAVYLCASSLRAGTTTYEQYFGPGTRLTVT.

Ten or more counts support this clonotype. V is TRBV19 and J is TRBJ2-4, with 15 bases identical to TRBD2. Germline V gene sequence: CDR1 LNHDA, CDR2 SQIVND (reference sequence). With V trimmed by 3 bases and J by 0 bases, 3 bases remained unmatched. The CDR3 consists of 18 residues. DNA for the CDR3: TGTGCCAGTAGTATTGGACTAGCGGGGGGGATAGCCAAAAACATTCAGTACTTC. Protein: CASSIGLAGGIAKNIQYF.

This clonotype occurred many times. This chain connects TRBV11-2 to TRBJ2-7; D gene ambiguous. Germline V gives CDR1 SGHAT, CDR2 FQNNGV. Trimming took off 1 base at V and 6 bases at J, with 7 bases between the two ends. The CDR3 covers 12 residues. CDR3 DNA sequence: TGTGCCAGCAGCTTAGGATCGTCCGAGCAGTACTTC. Translated: CASSLGSSEQYF.

This clonotype was seen a handful of times. The rearrangement uses TRBV2 and TRBJ2-2; a possible D gene is TRBD1 (6 bases). The CDR3 loop spans 15 amino acids. The V end lost 8 bases, the J end lost 1 base, and 14 bases lay between the germline ends. Germline V gene data show CDR1 as SNHLY and CDR2 as FYNNEI. The CDR3 is CASHSGAMNTGELFF. Here the CDR3 DNA reads TGTGCCAGCCATTCAGGGGCAATGAACACCGGGGAGCTGTTTTTT. The full variable domain, its missing parts supplied by reference TRBV2 and TRBJ2-2, is EPEVTQTPSHQVTQMGQEVILRCVPISNHLYFYWYRQILGQKVEFLVSFYNNEISEKSEIFDDQFSVERPDGSNFTLKIRSTKLEDSAMYFCASHSGAMNTGELFFGEGSRLTVL.

The sample holds many counts of this clonotype. The rearrangement links TRBV5-1 to TRBJ1-5; 8 positions match TRBD1. Looked up from germline, CDR1 is SGHRS and CDR2 is YFSETQ. The V segment lost 0 bases and the J segment 3 bases; nucleotides outside the gene matches: 2. There are 15 residues in the CDR3. As DNA, the CDR3 is TGCGCCAGCAGCTTGGCAGGGGGCGACAATCAGCCCCAGCATTTT. Residues: CASSLAGGDNQPQHF. Full variable domain (missing parts from reference TRBV5-1 and TRBJ1-5): KAGVTQTPRYLIKTRGQQVTLSCSPISGHRSVSWYQQTPGQGLQFLFEYFSETQRNKGNFPGRFSGRQFSNSRSEMNVSTLELGDSALYLCASSLAGGDNQPQHFGDGTRLSIL.

This clonotype came up many times. The rearrangement uses TRBV6-2 or TRBV6-3 and TRBJ1-5; the D is unclear. V lost 0 bases and J lost 7, with 7 bases in between. Germline CDR1 MNHEY, CDR2 SVGEGT. This CDR3 contains 13 residues. The CDR3 DNA reads as TGTGCCAGCAGTTACTCGAGAGGGCAGCCCCAGCATTTT. Encoded protein: CASSYSRGQPQHF.

This clonotype was observed a handful of times. V is TRBV12-3 or TRBV12-4 and J is TRBJ1-2; weak D call: TRBD1 (6 bases). The CDR3 length is 15 residues. The germline V and J ends were trimmed by 5 bases and 3 bases, with 16 bases remaining between them. The CDR3 nucleotides read TGTGCCAGCAGTCCTCAGGGGAACGGGGACTATGGCTACACCTTC. The encoded protein is CASSPQGNGDYGYTF.

This clonotype was recorded a few times. CDR3 residues: CASSPGPGQRSPYEQYF. In DNA form, the CDR3 reads TGTGCCAGCAGCCCCGGCCCGGGACAGCGAAGCCCCTACGAGCAGTACTTC. The chain joins TRBV4-2 to TRBJ2-7, with TRBD1 matching over 7 bases. V dropped 4 bases and J dropped 2; count of bases not matched to a gene: 14. The CDR3 length is 17 residues. Per the germline V gene, CDR1 is LGHNA and CDR2 is YNFKEQ.